This T cell receptor beta chain was retrieved from a study of T cell responses to AZD1222 COVID-19 vaccine. Findings and limits, study-wide: Spike-wide vaccine-associated CD4 TCRs dominated at 160-218 and 743-854.

The CDR3 runs to 14 residues. Germline assignment: CDR1 SGHTA and CDR2 FQGNSA. The trim removed 1 base at V and 12 bases at J, leaving 7 bases unmatched. The protocol was immunoSEQ multiplex PCR, while the TCRdb copy is restricted to in-frame clones and leaves out a portion. The sample holds about 66,000 clones; 70% to 80% are singletons and the top ten take approximately 3.5%. For this clone: The antigen remains undetermined.

This TCR was recovered from an adult who received the AZD1222 COVID-19 vaccine. Specimen: peripheral blood, collected 28 days after the second AZD1222 dose. J is TRBJ2-1 and V is TRBV7-2; 9 nucleotides line up with TRBD2. The chain's CDR3 is CASSLEAGGRAQFF. DNA for the CDR3: TGTGCCAGCAGCTTAGAGGCGGGGGGGCGGGCGCAGTTCTTC.